One and the same sample provided the 3 T cell receptor beta chains below, sequenced in a study of shared clonotypes between healthy human individuals. CD45RO-negative CD8 cells positively selected for CCR7 made up the naive population, which excluded terminally differentiated effector memory CD45RA+ cells. Repertoires were generated with immunoSEQ multiplex PCR, while TCRdb's copy carries only in-frame clones and drops some. The sample lists about 2.1 million clones, roughly 95% occurring once. The sequencing input was naive CD8+ T cells from PBMCs. The receptor source for this set is a man aged 18-30 years in good health. Some clones in this sample may be carry-over from other donors' samples.

Of note for this clone: In the same sample, other DNA sequences code for this CDR3. The J gene is TRBJ1-1, the V gene TRBV19; D not resolved. V lost 3 bases and J lost 2, with 7 bases in between. CDR1 and CDR2 from the germline V gene are LNHDA and SQIVND (reference sequence). The CDR3 sequence is 13 residues long. The CDR3 nucleotides read TGTGCCAGTAGTATTTGGGGTAACACTGAAGCTTTCTTT. Translating it yields CASSIWGNTEAFF.

V usage is TRBV9 and J usage is TRBJ2-3; D is undetermined. This CDR3 comprises 16 residues. The ends were cut back, 0 bases at V and 0 bases at J, with 11 bases in the middle. From germline, CDR1 is SGDLS and CDR2 YYNGEE. CDR3 coding DNA: TGTGCCAGCAGCGTAGCTCCGAGACAAAGCACAGATACGCAGTATTTT. Its protein is CASSVAPRQSTDTQYF.

Regarding this clone: Other DNA sequences within the sample encode an identical CDR3. The chain joins TRBV27 to TRBJ1-1, with D possibly matching TRBD1 (5 bases). This CDR3 spans 14 amino acids. Germline CDR1 is MNHEY and CDR2 is SMNVEV (reference sequence). V was cut by 4 bases and J by 1 base, with 10 bases left in between. CDR3 DNA sequence: TGTGCCAGCAGTTCCCCGACAGCGAACACTGAAGCTTTCTTT. The encoded protein is CASSSPTANTEAFF.